This passage covers 16 T cell receptor beta chains from one sample sequenced in a study of blood T cell repertoires in COVID-19 (TCRdb year 2020). The library relied on the immunoSEQ multiplex PCR assay. Imported from immuneACCESS, the table was reduced by TCRdb to in-frame sequences with V and J called. These copies leave out some clones; in studies compared against another copy, an unresolved V gene accounts for under half, and the cause of the remainder is not known. The sample table holds about 88,000 clones, of which around nine tenths were seen once. The biggest ten clones account for about 2.7% of the sample. The sample comprised peripheral blood. The receptor set was obtained from an elderly woman with acute or convalescent COVID-19.

The V and J genes are TRBV3-1 (or the pseudogene TRBV3-2) and TRBJ2-2; TRBD1 is a possible D gene (5 bases). The germline V gene has CDR1 LGHDT and CDR2 YNNKEL (reference sequence). The CDR3 sequence is 14 residues long. The ends were cut back, 4 bases at V and 6 bases at J, with 12 bases in the middle. This CDR3 reads CASSLNSRAGELFF. CDR3 in DNA: TGTGCCAGCAGCCTAAACAGCAGGGCCGGGGAGCTGTTTTTT.

The chain combines TRBV9 with TRBJ1-6; TRBD1 is a possible D gene (5 bases). The V gene lost 4 bases and the J gene lost 0 bases, with 17 bases spanning the gap. The CDR3 contains 18 residues. Germline-derived CDR1 and CDR2 are SGDLS and YYNGEE. CDR3 coding DNA: TGTGCCAGCAGCACAGGAGGGGAACGGAGCTCCTATAATTCACCCCTCCACTTT. Protein sequence: CASSTGGERSSYNSPLHF.

The chain combines TRBV9 with TRBJ2-3, with D perhaps matching TRBD2 (7 bases). In germline, CDR1 is SGDLS, CDR2 YYNGEE. Trimming took off 2 bases at V and 4 bases at J, with 17 bases between the two ends. The CDR3 has 16 amino acids. The CDR3 loop is CASSVRRGGIADTQYF. The CDR3, as DNA: TGTGCCAGCAGCGTTAGGAGGGGGGGCATTGCAGATACGCAGTATTTT.

The gene calls are TRBV15 and TRBJ2-5, with D perhaps TRBD2 (6 bases). The CDR3 totals 15 residues. V was shortened by 4 bases and J by 5 bases, with 17 bases between the two germline ends. CDR1 is LNHNV and CDR2 is YYDKDF in the germline V gene (reference sequence). Written as DNA, the CDR3 is TGTGCCACCAGCACCCTGGGCCCTGGGGGGGAGACCCAGTACTTC. As protein: CATSTLGPGGETQYF.

The J gene is TRBJ2-2, the V gene TRBV28; 8 nucleotides match TRBD2. The length of the CDR3 is 14 residues. Germline V gives CDR1 MDHEN, CDR2 SYDVKM. With V trimmed by 8 bases and J by 7 bases, 9 bases remained unmatched. Here the CDR3 reads CASGSGILIGELFF. The CDR3 DNA reads TGTGCCAGCGGTAGCGGGATTCTAATCGGGGAGCTGTTTTTT.

The V and J genes are TRBV19 and TRBJ1-5; D is possibly TRBD1 (5 bases). In germline, CDR1 is LNHDA, CDR2 SQIVND (reference sequence). Trimming left V 10 bases short and J 4 bases short, with 11 bases between. The CDR3 covers 12 residues. The CDR3 loop is CATTDTNQPQHF. DNA of the CDR3: TGTGCCACGACGGACACTAATCAGCCCCAGCATTTT.

V gene TRBV7-9 combines with J gene TRBJ2-1; 10 nucleotides align to TRBD1. This CDR3 has 15 residues. V gave up 4 bases and J gave up 6 bases; unmatched junction bases: 6. Germline lookup yields CDR1 SEHNR and CDR2 FQNEAQ (reference sequence). CDR3 loop: CASSSWDRGVNEQFF. The CDR3, as DNA: TGTGCCAGCAGCTCGTGGGACAGGGGTGTCAATGAGCAGTTCTTC.

The genes are TRBV6-2 or TRBV6-3 and TRBJ2-3, with a weak D call TRBD1 (5 bases). CDR3 length equals 14 residues. Trimming stripped 6 bases from V and 3 bases from J, with 13 bases between. Germline CDR1 is MNHEY and CDR2 is SVGEGT. The CDR3 loop is CASSPRVVTDTQYF. The DNA of the CDR3 is TGTGCCAGCAGCCCCAGGGTGGTAACAGATACGCAGTATTTT.

This chain joins TRBV6-5 and TRBJ1-6; D gene ambiguous. Germline loops: CDR1 MNHEY, CDR2 SVGAGI. Trimming took 8 bases from V and 0 from J, leaving 11 bases between them. CDR3 length: 15 amino acids. The CDR3 loop reads CASSPAGSYNSPLHF. CDR3 sequence (DNA): TGTGCCAGCTCGCCTGCAGGCTCCTATAATTCACCCCTCCACTTT.

This CDR3 reads CASSLLGTGGYTEAFF. CDR3 bases: TGCGCCAGCAGCCTCCTCGGGACAGGGGGCTACACTGAAGCTTTCTTT. The chain couples TRBV5-1 to TRBJ1-1, with 12 bases lining up with TRBD1. CDR3 length: 16 residues. The germline gives CDR1 SGHRS, CDR2 YFSETQ. With 4 bases clipped from V and 3 bases from J, the junction kept 7 bases outside the gene matches.

The V call is TRBV2, the J call TRBJ2-1, with D possibly matching TRBD2 (6 bases). Trimming took 10 bases from V and 10 from J, leaving 26 bases between them. The CDR3 extends over 15 amino acids. CDR1 is SNHLY and CDR2 is FYNNEI in the germline V gene. CDR3 sequence (DNA): TGTGCCACCGAAGGGACCGGGAGTGGGCGAGGGGAGCAGTTCTTC. Protein sequence: CATEGTGSGRGEQFF.

V is TRBV2 and J is TRBJ1-1; possible D gene TRBD1, 6 bases. Germline V gene lookup returns CDR1 SNHLY and CDR2 FYNNEI. The CDR3 is 14 residues long. V lost 6 bases to trimming and J lost 1 base, with 12 bases between them. In DNA, the CDR3 is TGTGCCAGCAGGAACGAAGGGGGGAACACTGAAGCTTTCTTT. This translates into CASRNEGGNTEAFF.

This chain joins TRBV4-3 and TRBJ2-1; TRBD2 aligns across 8 bases. The CDR3 has 13 amino acids. Germline values: CDR1 LGHNA, CDR2 YSLEER. Trimming cost V 0 bases and J 12 bases; bases outside gene matches: 4. The CDR3 region is CASSQEGLGGQFF. CDR3 coding DNA: TGCGCCAGCAGCCAAGAGGGACTAGGAGGGCAGTTCTTC.

The rearrangement uses TRBV28 and TRBJ1-5; a possible D gene is TRBD1 (5 bases). With 2 bases removed from V and 4 bases from J, the gap between germline ends came to 15 bases. CDR3 length: 16 amino acids. Germline assignment: CDR1 MDHEN and CDR2 SYDVKM. The CDR3, as DNA: TGTGCCAGCAGTTTAATTGTGGGCAGGGCGAATCAGCCCCAGCATTTT. Translation: CASSLIVGRANQPQHF.

This chain's CDR3 is CASSPGRALSYEQYF. The DNA for the CDR3 is TGTGCCAGCAGCCCGGGTCGCGCCCTCTCCTACGAGCAGTACTTC. The V gene is TRBV7-9, the J gene TRBJ2-7; D call uncertain. The CDR3 has 15 residues. Germline V gene sequence: CDR1 SEHNR, CDR2 FQNEAQ (reference sequence). V gave up 5 bases and J gave up 0 bases, with 14 bases separating them. Complete variable domain (other parts from reference TRBV7-9 and TRBJ2-7): DTGVSQNPRHKITKRGQNVTFRCDPISEHNRLYWYRQTLGQGPEFLTYFQNEAQLEKSRLLSDRFSAERPKGSFSTLEIQRTEQGDSAMYLCASSPGRALSYEQYFGPGTRLTVT.

The V call is TRBV27, the J call TRBJ1-1; D is ambiguous. The CDR3 is 15 amino acids. The V gene lost 5 bases and the J gene lost 1 base, with 14 bases spanning the gap. Germline values: CDR1 MNHEY, CDR2 SMNVEV (reference sequence). CDR3 loop: CASSTPSGGNTEAFF. The DNA for the CDR3 is TGTGCCAGCAGTACCCCCTCCGGAGGGAACACTGAAGCTTTCTTT.